This T cell receptor beta chain derives from a study of cytomegalovirus exposure and HLA in healthy donors. Note on this clone: Its antigen remains unknown.

60 Vbeta and 13 Jbeta primers were used in PCR. Only in-frame clones appear in the TCRdb table, and some are missing; sequencing was by immunoSEQ multiplex PCR. The profile shows around 160,000 clones, roughly 79% of them singletons. Broader study findings: Presence/absence analyses treated sequencing depth as roughly uniform across donors.

The TCR was taken from a middle-aged man in good health and CMV-seropositive. The sample comprised PBMCs.

CDR3: CATSGGTGKTGELFF. The CDR3 DNA is TGTGCCACCAGCGGCGGGACGGGGAAAACCGGGGAGCTGTTTTTT. The chain is built from TRBV15 and TRBJ2-2, with D maybe TRBD2 (6 bases). The CDR3 extends over 15 amino acids. The germline V and J ends were trimmed by 5 bases and 5 bases, with 15 bases remaining between them. Germline-derived CDR1 and CDR2 are LNHNV and YYDKDF (reference sequence).